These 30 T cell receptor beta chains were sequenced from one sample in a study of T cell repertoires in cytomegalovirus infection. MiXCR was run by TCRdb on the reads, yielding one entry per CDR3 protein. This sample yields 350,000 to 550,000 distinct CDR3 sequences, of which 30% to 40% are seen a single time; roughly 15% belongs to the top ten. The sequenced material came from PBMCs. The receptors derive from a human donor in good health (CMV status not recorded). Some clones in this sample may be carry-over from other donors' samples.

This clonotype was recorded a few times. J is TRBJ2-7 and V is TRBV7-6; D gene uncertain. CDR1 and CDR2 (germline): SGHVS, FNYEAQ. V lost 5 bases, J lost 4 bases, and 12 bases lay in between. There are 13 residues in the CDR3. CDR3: CASSPQPYYEQYF. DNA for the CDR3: TGTGCCAGCAGCCCCCAGCCCTATTACGAGCAGTACTTC.

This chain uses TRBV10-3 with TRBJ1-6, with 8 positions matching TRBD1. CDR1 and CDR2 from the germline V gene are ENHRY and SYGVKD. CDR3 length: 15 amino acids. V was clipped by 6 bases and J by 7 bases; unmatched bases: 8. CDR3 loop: CAISRQGFKNSPLHF. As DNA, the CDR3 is TGTGCCATCAGCCGACAGGGGTTCAAAAATTCACCCCTCCACTTT.

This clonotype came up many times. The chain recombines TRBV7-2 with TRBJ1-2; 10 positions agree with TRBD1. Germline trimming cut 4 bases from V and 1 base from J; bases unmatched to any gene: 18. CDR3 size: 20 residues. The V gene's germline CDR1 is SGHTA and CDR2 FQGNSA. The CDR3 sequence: CASSSREGLLGTGDNYGYTF. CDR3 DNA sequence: TGTGCCAGCAGCTCCCGCGAAGGTCTGCTCGGGACAGGGGATAACTATGGCTACACCTTC.

The CDR3 spells CASSYGVGYTF. CDR3 nucleotides: TGTGCCAGCAGCTATGGAGTGGGCTACACCTTC. The chain combines TRBV7-6 with TRBJ1-2, with D unresolved. This CDR3 is built from 11 residues. Deletions cut 4 bases from V and 8 bases from J, with 8 bases between. Germline CDR1 reads SGHVS; CDR2 reads FNYEAQ.

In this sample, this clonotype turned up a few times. The CDR3 loop is CASRVTSGASTDTQYF. CDR3 DNA sequence: TGTGCCAGCAGGGTGACTAGCGGGGCTAGCACAGATACGCAGTATTTT. The V and J genes are TRBV6-5 and TRBJ2-3, with 11 bases lining up with TRBD2. V was clipped by 6 bases and J by 0 bases; unmatched bases: 5. The CDR3 consists of 16 residues. CDR1 and CDR2 from the germline V gene are MNHEY and SVGAGI.

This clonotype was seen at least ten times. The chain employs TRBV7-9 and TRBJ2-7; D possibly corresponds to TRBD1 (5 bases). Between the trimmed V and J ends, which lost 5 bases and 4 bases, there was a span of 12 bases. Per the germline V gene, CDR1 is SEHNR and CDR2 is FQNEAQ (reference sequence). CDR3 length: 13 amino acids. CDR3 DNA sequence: TGTGCCAGCAGCCCCCCGCAGGGATACGAGCAGTACTTC. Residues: CASSPPQGYEQYF.

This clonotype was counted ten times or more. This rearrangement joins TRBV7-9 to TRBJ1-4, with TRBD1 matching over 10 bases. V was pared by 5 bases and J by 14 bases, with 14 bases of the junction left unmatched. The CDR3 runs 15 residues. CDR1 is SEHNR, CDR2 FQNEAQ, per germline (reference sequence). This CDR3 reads CASSPGTGDHPVLFF. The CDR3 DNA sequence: TGTGCCAGCAGCCCGGGGACAGGGGACCACCCTGTGCTGTTTTTT.

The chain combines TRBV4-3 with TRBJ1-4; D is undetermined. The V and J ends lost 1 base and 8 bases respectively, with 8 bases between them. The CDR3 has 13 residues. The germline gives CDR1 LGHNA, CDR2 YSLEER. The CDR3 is CASSQGTGEKLFF. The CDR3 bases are TGCGCCAGCAGCCAAGGCACGGGGGAAAAACTGTTTTTT.

Here the CDR3 DNA reads TGTGCCAGCAGCAGGCAGGGGCCTATCTCTGGGGCCAACGTCCTGACTTTC. This translates into CASSRQGPISGANVLTF. The chain couples TRBV14 to TRBJ2-6, with D tentatively TRBD1 (6 bases). The CDR3 has 17 residues. Trimming pared 5 bases from V and 0 bases from J, leaving 14 bases between. Germline CDR1 and CDR2: SGHDN and FVKESK.

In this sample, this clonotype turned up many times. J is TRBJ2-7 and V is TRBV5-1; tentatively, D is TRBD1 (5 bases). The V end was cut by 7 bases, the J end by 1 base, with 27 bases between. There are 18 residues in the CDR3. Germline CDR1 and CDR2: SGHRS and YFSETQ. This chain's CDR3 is CASGTPHHPGLRSYEQYF. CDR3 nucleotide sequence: TGCGCCAGCGGAACTCCACACCACCCAGGGCTAAGATCCTACGAGCAGTACTTC.

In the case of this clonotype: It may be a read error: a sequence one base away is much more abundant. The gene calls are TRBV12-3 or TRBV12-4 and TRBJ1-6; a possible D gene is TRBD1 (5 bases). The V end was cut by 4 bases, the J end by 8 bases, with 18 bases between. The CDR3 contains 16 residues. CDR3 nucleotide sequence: TGTGCCAGCAGTTGTTCGGCCGGGGACGGTTATTCACCCCTCCACTTT. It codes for CASSCSAGDGYSPLHF.

Here the CDR3 DNA reads TGTGCCAGCAGCCAAGATGATCCGGGTTGGGATGAGCAGTTCTTC. Translating it yields CASSQDDPGWDEQFF. This chain joins TRBV14 and TRBJ2-1; D not resolved. V lost 0 bases and J 8 bases, leaving 14 bases between the germline ends. Germline CDR1 and CDR2: SGHDN and FVKESK. The CDR3 is 15 amino acids. The whole variable domain, filled in from reference TRBV14 and TRBJ2-1, reads EAGVTQFPSHSVIEKGQTVTLRCDPISGHDNLYWYRRVMGKEIKFLLHFVKESKQDESGMPNNRFLAERTGGTYSTLKVQPAELEDSGVYFCASSQDDPGWDEQFFGPGTRLTVL.

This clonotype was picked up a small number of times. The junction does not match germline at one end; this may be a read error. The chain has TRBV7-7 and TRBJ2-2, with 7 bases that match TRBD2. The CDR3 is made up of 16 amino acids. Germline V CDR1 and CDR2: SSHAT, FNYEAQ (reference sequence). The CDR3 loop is CASSLQPSGLTGELFF. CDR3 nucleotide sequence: TGTGCTAGCAGCTTACAACCTAGCGGTCTCACCGGGGAGCTGTTTTTT.

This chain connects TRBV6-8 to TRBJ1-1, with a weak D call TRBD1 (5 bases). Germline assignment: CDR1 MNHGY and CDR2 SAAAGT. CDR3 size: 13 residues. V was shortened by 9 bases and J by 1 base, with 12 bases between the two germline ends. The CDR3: CARSWGTNTEAFF. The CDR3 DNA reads TGTGCCAGAAGCTGGGGGACGAACACTGAAGCTTTCTTT.

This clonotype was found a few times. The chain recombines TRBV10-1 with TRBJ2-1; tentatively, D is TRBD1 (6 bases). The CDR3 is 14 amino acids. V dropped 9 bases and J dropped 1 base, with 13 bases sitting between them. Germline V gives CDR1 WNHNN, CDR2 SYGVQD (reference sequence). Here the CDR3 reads CARKQGRSYNEQFF. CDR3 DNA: TGCGCCAGAAAACAGGGAAGGTCCTACAATGAGCAGTTCTTC.

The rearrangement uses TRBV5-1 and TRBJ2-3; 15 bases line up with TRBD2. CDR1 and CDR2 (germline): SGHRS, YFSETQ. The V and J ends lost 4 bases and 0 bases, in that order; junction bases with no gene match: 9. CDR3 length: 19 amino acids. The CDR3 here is CASSTGLAGGVASTDTQYF. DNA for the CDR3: TGCGCCAGCAGCACGGGACTAGCGGGGGGCGTCGCTAGCACAGATACGCAGTATTTT.

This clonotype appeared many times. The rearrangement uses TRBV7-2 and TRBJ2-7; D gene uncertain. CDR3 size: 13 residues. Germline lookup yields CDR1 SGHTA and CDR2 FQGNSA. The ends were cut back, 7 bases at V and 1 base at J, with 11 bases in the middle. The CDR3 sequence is CASTRGASYEQYF. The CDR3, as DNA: TGTGCCAGCACTCGCGGTGCGTCCTACGAGCAGTACTTC. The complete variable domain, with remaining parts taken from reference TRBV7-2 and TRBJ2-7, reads GAGVSQSPSNKVTEKGKDVELRCDPISGHTALYWYRQSLGQGLEFLIYFQGNSAPDKSGLPSDRFSAERTGGSVSTLTIQRTQQEDSAVYLCASTRGASYEQYFGPGTRLTVT.

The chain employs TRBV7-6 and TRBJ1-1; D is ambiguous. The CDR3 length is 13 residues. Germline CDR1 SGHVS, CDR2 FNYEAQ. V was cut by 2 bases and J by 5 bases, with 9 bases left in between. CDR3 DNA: TGTGCCAGCAGCTTAAAGGGAAAAACTGAAGCTTTCTTT. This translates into CASSLKGKTEAFF.

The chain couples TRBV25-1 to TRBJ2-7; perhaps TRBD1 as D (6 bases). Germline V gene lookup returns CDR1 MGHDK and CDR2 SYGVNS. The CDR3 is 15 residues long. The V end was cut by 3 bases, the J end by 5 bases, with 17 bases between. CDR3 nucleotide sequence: TGTGCCAGCAGTGATGGGGTAACAGGGAACCACGAGCAGTACTTC. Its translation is CASSDGVTGNHEQYF.

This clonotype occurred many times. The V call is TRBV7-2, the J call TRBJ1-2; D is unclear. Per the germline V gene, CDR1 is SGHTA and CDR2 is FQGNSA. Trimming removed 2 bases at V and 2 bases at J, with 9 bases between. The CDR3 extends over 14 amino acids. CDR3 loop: CASSLRPLNYGYTF. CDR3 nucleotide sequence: TGTGCCAGCAGCTTACGGCCCCTGAACTATGGCTACACCTTC.

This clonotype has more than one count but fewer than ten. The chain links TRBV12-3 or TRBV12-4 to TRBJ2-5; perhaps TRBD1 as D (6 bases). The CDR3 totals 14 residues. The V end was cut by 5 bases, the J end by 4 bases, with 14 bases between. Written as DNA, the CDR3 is TGTGCCAGCAGTCCAGGACAGCCTACAGAGACCCAGTACTTC. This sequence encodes CASSPGQPTETQYF.

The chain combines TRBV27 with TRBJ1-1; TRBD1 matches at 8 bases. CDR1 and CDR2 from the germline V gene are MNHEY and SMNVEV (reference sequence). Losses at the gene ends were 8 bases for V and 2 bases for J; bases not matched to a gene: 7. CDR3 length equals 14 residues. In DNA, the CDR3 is TGTGCCAGCCAGCCAGGGGGCCGTAACACTGAAGCTTTCTTT. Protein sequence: CASQPGGRNTEAFF.

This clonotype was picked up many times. The CDR3 loop reads CASITDGRGRDNEQFF. The CDR3, as DNA: TGTGCCAGCATTACTGACGGAAGAGGGAGGGACAATGAGCAGTTCTTC. This rearrangement joins TRBV12-3 or TRBV12-4 to TRBJ2-1; 7 bases fit TRBD2. This CDR3 contains 16 residues. Trimming removed 7 bases from V and 5 bases from J; junction bases left unmatched: 14.

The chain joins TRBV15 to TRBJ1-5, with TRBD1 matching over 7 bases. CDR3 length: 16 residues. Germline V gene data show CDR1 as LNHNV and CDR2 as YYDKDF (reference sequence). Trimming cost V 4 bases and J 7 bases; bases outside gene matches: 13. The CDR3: CATSNYPGQRGQPQHF. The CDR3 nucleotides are TGTGCCACCAGCAACTACCCGGGACAGAGAGGGCAGCCCCAGCATTTT.

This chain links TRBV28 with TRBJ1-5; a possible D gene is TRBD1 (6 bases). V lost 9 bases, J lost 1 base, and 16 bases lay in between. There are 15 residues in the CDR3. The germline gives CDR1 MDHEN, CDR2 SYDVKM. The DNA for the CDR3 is TGTGCCAGTCGACAGGTTTTAGGAAGCAATCAGCCCCAGCATTTT. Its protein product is CASRQVLGSNQPQHF.

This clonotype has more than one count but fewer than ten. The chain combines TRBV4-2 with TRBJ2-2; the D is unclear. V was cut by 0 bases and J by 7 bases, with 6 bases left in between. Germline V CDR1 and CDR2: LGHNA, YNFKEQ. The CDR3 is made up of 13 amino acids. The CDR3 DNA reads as TGTGCCAGCAGCCAAGAGAGCAACGGGGAGCTGTTTTTT. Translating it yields CASSQESNGELFF.

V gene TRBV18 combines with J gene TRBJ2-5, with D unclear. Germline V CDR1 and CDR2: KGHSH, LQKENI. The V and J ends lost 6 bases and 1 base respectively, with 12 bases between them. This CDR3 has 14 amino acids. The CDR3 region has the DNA TGTGCCAGCTCGCCCTCCAGATCCCAAGAGACCCAGTACTTC. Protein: CASSPSRSQETQYF.

For the CDR3, the DNA is TGTGCCATCAGTGAAAGCGGGGGGCCCTCCGAGCAGTACTTC. This sequence encodes CAISESGGPSEQYF. V gene TRBV10-3 combines with J gene TRBJ2-7; 9 positions agree with TRBD2. From germline, CDR1 is ENHRY and CDR2 SYGVKD. This CDR3 is 14 amino acids long. V lost 3 bases, J lost 6 bases, and 6 bases stayed unmatched.

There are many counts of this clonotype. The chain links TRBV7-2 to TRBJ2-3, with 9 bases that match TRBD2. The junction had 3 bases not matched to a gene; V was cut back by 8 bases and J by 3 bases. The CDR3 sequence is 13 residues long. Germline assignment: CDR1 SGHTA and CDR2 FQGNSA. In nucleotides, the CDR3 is TGTGCCAGCGGCGGGGGGGCGACAGATACGCAGTATTTT. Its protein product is CASGGGATDTQYF.

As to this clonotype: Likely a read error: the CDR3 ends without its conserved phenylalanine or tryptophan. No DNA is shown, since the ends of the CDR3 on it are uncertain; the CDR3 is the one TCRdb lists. The CDR3 reads CASSGPQSSYNEQLL. This rearrangement joins TRBV2 to TRBJ2-1. The CDR3 numbers 15 amino acids, ends counted. Germline values: CDR1 SNHLY, CDR2 FYNNEI.